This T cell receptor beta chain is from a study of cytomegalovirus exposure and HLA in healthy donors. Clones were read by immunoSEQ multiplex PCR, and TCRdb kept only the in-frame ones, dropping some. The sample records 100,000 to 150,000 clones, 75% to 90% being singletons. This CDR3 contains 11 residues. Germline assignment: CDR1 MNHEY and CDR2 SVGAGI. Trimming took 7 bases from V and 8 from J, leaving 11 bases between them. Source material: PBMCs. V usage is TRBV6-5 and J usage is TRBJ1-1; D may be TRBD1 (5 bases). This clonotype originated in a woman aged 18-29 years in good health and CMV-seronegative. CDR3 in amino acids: CASMGGAEAFF. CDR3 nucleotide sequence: TGTGCCAGCATGGGGGGAGCCGAAGCTTTCTTT.